The 26 T cell receptor beta chains presented below share a single source sample, sequenced in a study of blood T cell repertoires in COVID-19. The table came from immunoSEQ multiplex PCR; TCRdb's copy has only in-frame clones and leaves some out. The table has 50,000 to 75,000 clones, about 84% seen once. Sequenced input: peripheral blood. The receptors were gathered from a man aged 60 to 75 with acute or convalescent COVID-19.

This clone was picked up one time. The chain combines TRBV11-1 with TRBJ1-6, with D maybe TRBD1 (5 bases). The germline V and J ends were trimmed by 6 bases and 7 bases, with 10 bases remaining between them. The CDR3 totals 13 residues. Germline V CDR1 and CDR2: SGHAT, FQDESV (reference sequence). The CDR3 DNA reads TGTGCCAGCAGGGGGACTTCAAATTCACCCCTCCACTTT. It is translated as CASRGTSNSPLHF. The full variable domain, its missing parts supplied by reference TRBV11-1 and TRBJ1-6, is EAEVAQSPRYKITEKSQAVAFWCDPISGHATLYWYRQILGQGPELLVQFQDESVVDDSQLPKDRFSAERLKGVDSTLKIQPAELGDSAMYLCASRGTSNSPLHFGNGTRLTVT.

The chain couples TRBV30 to TRBJ2-5; 7 bases agree with TRBD2. V lost 4 bases, J lost 2 bases, and 1 base stayed unmatched. The germline V gene has CDR1 GTSNPN and CDR2 SVGIG (reference sequence). CDR3 length equals 12 residues. For the CDR3, the DNA is TGTGCCTGGACCGGGGGGCAAGAGACCCAGTACTTC. Translated: CAWTGGQETQYF.

The V call is TRBV19, the J call TRBJ2-1; D might be TRBD1 (6 bases). Germline assignment: CDR1 LNHDA and CDR2 SQIVND (reference sequence). V lost 5 bases and J 2 bases, leaving 16 bases between the germline ends. The CDR3 sequence is 16 residues long. Here the CDR3 DNA reads TGTGCCAGTAGTGCTGTAACCGGGACAACCTACAATGAGCAGTTCTTC. Its protein product is CASSAVTGTTYNEQFF.

The V call is TRBV7-6, the J call TRBJ2-7, with 8 bases fitting TRBD2. Germline CDR1 and CDR2: SGHVS and FNYEAQ. This CDR3 has 15 amino acids. V lost 3 bases and J lost 6; bases outside the gene matches: 10. The chain's CDR3 is CASSLGSGGDGEQYF. The CDR3 DNA sequence: TGTGCCAGCAGCTTGGGCAGCGGGGGAGATGGCGAGCAGTACTTC.

The chain combines TRBV27 with TRBJ2-1, with a possible D match to TRBD1 (6 bases). The CDR3 has 15 residues. Trimming took off 0 bases at V and 9 bases at J, with 15 bases between the two ends. From germline, CDR1 is MNHEY and CDR2 SMNVEV (reference sequence). DNA of the CDR3: TGTGCCAGCAGTTTATCGGGGGCAGGGCGGTCTGAGCAGTTCTTC. The encoded protein is CASSLSGAGRSEQFF.

The rearrangement links TRBV29-1 to TRBJ2-7; 7 nucleotides align to TRBD1. Germline assignment: CDR1 SQVTM and CDR2 ANQGSEA. This CDR3 spans 13 amino acids. Trimming took 7 bases from V and 3 from J; bases not matched to a gene: 9. The CDR3 nucleotides read TGCAGCGCTCCGCTTACAGGGGACTACGAGCAGTACTTC. Translating it yields CSAPLTGDYEQYF.

The chain recombines TRBV7-6 with TRBJ2-1, with 11 positions matching TRBD2. Germline V gives CDR1 SGHVS, CDR2 FNYEAQ. J lost 7 bases, V lost 5 bases, and 10 bases had no gene match. CDR3 length: 16 amino acids. The CDR3 protein is CASSPGTSGRLNEQFF. CDR3 DNA sequence: TGTGCCAGCAGCCCGGGGACTAGCGGTAGATTAAATGAGCAGTTCTTC. Using reference TRBV7-6 and TRBJ2-1 for the parts outside the CDR3, the full variable domain is GAGVSQSPRYKVTKRGQDVALRCDPISGHVSLYWYRQALGQGPEFLTYFNYEAQQDKSGLPNDRFSAERPEGSISTLTIQRTEQRDSAMYRCASSPGTSGRLNEQFFGPGTRLTVL.

The gene calls are TRBV30 and TRBJ1-1; the match to TRBD1 covers 10 bases. There are 14 residues in the CDR3. Germline CDR1 is GTSNPN and CDR2 is SVGIG (reference sequence). V lost 5 bases, J lost 11 bases, and 14 bases stayed unmatched. The CDR3 here is CAWFRDRGPGEAFF. The CDR3 DNA sequence: TGTGCCTGGTTTAGGGACAGGGGCCCCGGAGAGGCTTTCTTT.

This clone turned up a few times. V gene TRBV6-2 or TRBV6-3 combines with J gene TRBJ1-5; a weak D match, TRBD1 (5 bases). Per germline, CDR1 MNHEY and CDR2 SVGEGT. The CDR3 is 16 residues long. V lost 2 bases to trimming and J lost 6 bases, with 17 bases between them. The CDR3 DNA follows: TGTGCCAGCAGTTACGGGGGGGAATCATGGGGTCAGCCCCAGCATTTT. Its protein is CASSYGGESWGQPQHF.

Notes on this clone: Sequence at one end of the junction differs from germline and may be a read error. The V call is TRBV4-2, the J call TRBJ1-5; 10 nucleotides line up with TRBD1. This CDR3 is 17 amino acids long. CDR1 LGHNA and CDR2 YNFKEQ come from the germline V gene. The CDR3 region has the DNA TGTACCAGCAGCCGAGAACTCGGGACAGGGGCTCTCATGCCCCAGCATTTT. Amino acid sequence: CTSSRELGTGALMPQHF.

The chain combines TRBV19 with TRBJ2-1, with 15 bases that match TRBD2. The trim removed 5 bases at V and 11 bases at J, leaving 7 bases unmatched. The CDR3 has 15 residues. Germline V gene lookup returns CDR1 LNHDA and CDR2 SQIVND (reference sequence). The CDR3 loop reads CASSLRTSGGVKQFF. In nucleotides, the CDR3 is TGTGCCAGTAGTCTAAGGACTAGCGGGGGGGTCAAGCAGTTCTTC.

This chain joins TRBV18 and TRBJ2-7, with D possibly TRBD1 on 6 matching bases. The CDR3 sequence is 15 residues long. Germline CDR1 KGHSH, CDR2 LQKENI. Deletions cut 1 base from V and 2 bases from J, with 12 bases between. The CDR3 sequence is CASSPHGQIPYEQYF. CDR3 nucleotide sequence: TGTGCCAGCTCACCACACGGACAGATCCCCTACGAGCAGTACTTC.

This sequence joins TRBV11-2 and TRBJ2-2; D is unresolved. The V end was cut by 5 bases, the J end by 1 base, with 11 bases between. In germline, CDR1 is SGHAT, CDR2 FQNNGV. CDR3 length equals 15 residues. The CDR3 sequence: CASSPRDLNTGELFF. The DNA of the CDR3 is TGTGCCAGCAGCCCTAGAGACCTGAACACCGGGGAGCTGTTTTTT.

The gene calls are TRBV19 and TRBJ1-6, with 7 bases identical to TRBD1. Per the germline V gene, CDR1 is LNHDA and CDR2 is SQIVND (reference sequence). This CDR3 contains 16 residues. V shed 2 bases and J 7 bases; nucleotides not matched to a gene: 8. In DNA, the CDR3 is TGTGCCAGTAGTATATTACCGGGACAGAGAAATTCACCCCTCCACTTT. This codes for CASSILPGQRNSPLHF.

The chain employs TRBV15 and TRBJ2-5; a possible D gene is TRBD2 (5 bases). Between the trimmed V and J ends, which lost 1 base and 1 base, there was a span of 7 bases. CDR3 size: 14 residues. The germline V gene encodes CDR1 LNHNV and CDR2 YYDKDF (reference sequence). The CDR3: CATSRGGFQETQYF. The CDR3 bases are TGTGCCACCAGCAGAGGAGGGTTCCAAGAGACCCAGTACTTC.

This clone was picked up a small number of times. The V and J genes are TRBV6-6 and TRBJ1-5; 8 bases align to TRBD1. The CDR3 has 16 amino acids. Germline CDR1 reads MNHNY; CDR2 reads SVGAGI (reference sequence). With 0 bases clipped from V and 5 bases from J, the junction kept 6 bases outside the gene matches. CDR3 protein: CASSYSITGGDQPQHF. The CDR3 region has the DNA TGTGCCAGCAGTTACTCGATCACAGGGGGGGATCAGCCCCAGCATTTT.

This chain uses TRBV28 with TRBJ1-2; D not certain. CDR1 is MDHEN and CDR2 is SYDVKM in the germline V gene. The V end lost 7 bases, the J end lost 4 bases, and 7 bases lay between the germline ends. The CDR3 spans 11 residues. The CDR3 sequence: CASNSRYGYTF. As DNA, the CDR3 is TGTGCCAGCAACAGCCGCTATGGCTACACCTTC.

The chain employs TRBV9 and TRBJ1-1; 7 bases map to TRBD1. Germline-derived CDR1 and CDR2 are SGDLS and YYNGEE. Germline trimming cut 4 bases from V and 1 base from J; bases unmatched to any gene: 4. The CDR3 has 14 residues. The CDR3 protein is CASSPTGTNTEAFF. As DNA, the CDR3 is TGTGCCAGCAGCCCGACAGGGACGAACACTGAAGCTTTCTTT.

In its sample, this clone was seen once. V usage is TRBV10-3 and J usage is TRBJ1-5, with D possibly TRBD1 on 6 matching bases. Germline V gives CDR1 ENHRY, CDR2 SYGVKD. V was pared by 2 bases and J by 0 bases, with 17 bases between. This CDR3 has 18 residues. CDR3 DNA sequence: TGTGCCATCAGTGAGAACCTGGACAGACCGAATAGCAATCAGCCCCAGCATTTT. Its protein is CAISENLDRPNSNQPQHF.

The V call is TRBV5-1, the J call TRBJ2-3, with a possible D match to TRBD1 (5 bases). The ends were cut back, 4 bases at V and 4 bases at J, with 10 bases in the middle. The CDR3 runs 13 residues. CDR1 is SGHRS and CDR2 is YFSETQ in the germline V gene. The CDR3 DNA follows: TGCGCCAGCAGCCCCCAGGGTCCAGATACGCAGTATTTT. Protein sequence: CASSPQGPDTQYF.

This rearrangement joins TRBV3-1 (or the pseudogene TRBV3-2) to TRBJ2-7; 9 nucleotides match TRBD1. After removal of 2 bases from V and 7 bases from J, the junction contained 6 bases not matched to a gene. Germline CDR1 is LGHDT and CDR2 is YNNKEL (reference sequence). The CDR3 has 14 amino acids. CDR3 sequence: CASSQPRTGDEQYF. Here the CDR3 DNA reads TGTGCCAGCAGCCAACCAAGGACAGGGGATGAGCAGTACTTC.

This clone is a singleton in its sample. The chain carries TRBV9 and TRBJ2-1; the D gene is possibly TRBD1 (7 bases). Germline V gene data show CDR1 as SGDLS and CDR2 as YYNGEE. The V end was cut by 5 bases, the J end by 9 bases, with 12 bases between. This CDR3 comprises 12 residues. This CDR3 reads CASSFQGGEQFF. CDR3 nucleotide sequence: TGTGCCAGCAGTTTTCAGGGGGGTGAGCAGTTCTTC.

This chain connects TRBV15 to TRBJ1-6, with D possibly being TRBD1 (6 bases). The length of the CDR3 is 15 residues. Deletions cut 5 bases from V and 10 bases from J, with 18 bases between. Germline V CDR1 and CDR2: LNHNV, YYDKDF (reference sequence). The CDR3: CATSSKGGGVSPLHF. For the CDR3, the DNA is TGTGCCACCAGCTCAAAAGGGGGGGGCGTCTCACCCCTCCACTTT.

The chain couples TRBV15 to TRBJ1-1; D uncertain. The germline CDR1 and CDR2 sequences are LNHNV and YYDKDF (reference sequence). V gave up 5 bases and J gave up 7 bases, with 8 bases separating them. The CDR3 contains 11 residues. The CDR3: CATSEAGEAFF. CDR3 coding DNA: TGTGCCACCAGCGAAGCGGGTGAAGCTTTCTTT.

The chain is built from TRBV10-2 and TRBJ1-1; TRBD1 matches at 7 bases. Trimming removed 6 bases from V and 0 bases from J; junction bases left unmatched: 7. Germline V CDR1 and CDR2: WSHSY, SAAADI. This CDR3 has 15 amino acids. The CDR3 loop is CASSRGVGMNTEAFF. The CDR3, as DNA: TGCGCCAGCAGCAGGGGGGTGGGAATGAACACTGAAGCTTTCTTT.

The chain links TRBV12-3 or TRBV12-4 to TRBJ1-2, with TRBD1 as a possible D gene (6 bases). The CDR3 is made up of 13 amino acids. Trimming removed 0 bases from V and 8 bases from J, with 10 bases in between. The CDR3 coding sequence is TGTGCCAGCAGTTTAGCGGGACAATGGGGCTACACCTTC. It translates to CASSLAGQWGYTF.